The subject of this entry is one T cell receptor (beta chain). This specimen belongs to a study of blood T cell repertoires in COVID-19. Trimming removed 6 bases from V and 7 bases from J; junction bases left unmatched: 12. The CDR3 length is 15 residues. Germline CDR1 SGHTS, CDR2 YDEGEE. TCRdb's table, derived via immunoSEQ multiplex PCR, lists solely in-frame clones and lacks some. The sample has 150,000 or so clones, around 80% seen once. The receptor's source is a woman in her forties or fifties with acute or convalescent COVID-19. Sequencing was carried out using peripheral blood. The chain uses TRBV5-8 and TRBJ1-1; 10 bases match TRBD1. The CDR3 DNA reads as TGTGCCAGCACGATCCAGGACAGGGGGGCAGGTGAAGCTTTCTTT. It is translated as CASTIQDRGAGEAFF.